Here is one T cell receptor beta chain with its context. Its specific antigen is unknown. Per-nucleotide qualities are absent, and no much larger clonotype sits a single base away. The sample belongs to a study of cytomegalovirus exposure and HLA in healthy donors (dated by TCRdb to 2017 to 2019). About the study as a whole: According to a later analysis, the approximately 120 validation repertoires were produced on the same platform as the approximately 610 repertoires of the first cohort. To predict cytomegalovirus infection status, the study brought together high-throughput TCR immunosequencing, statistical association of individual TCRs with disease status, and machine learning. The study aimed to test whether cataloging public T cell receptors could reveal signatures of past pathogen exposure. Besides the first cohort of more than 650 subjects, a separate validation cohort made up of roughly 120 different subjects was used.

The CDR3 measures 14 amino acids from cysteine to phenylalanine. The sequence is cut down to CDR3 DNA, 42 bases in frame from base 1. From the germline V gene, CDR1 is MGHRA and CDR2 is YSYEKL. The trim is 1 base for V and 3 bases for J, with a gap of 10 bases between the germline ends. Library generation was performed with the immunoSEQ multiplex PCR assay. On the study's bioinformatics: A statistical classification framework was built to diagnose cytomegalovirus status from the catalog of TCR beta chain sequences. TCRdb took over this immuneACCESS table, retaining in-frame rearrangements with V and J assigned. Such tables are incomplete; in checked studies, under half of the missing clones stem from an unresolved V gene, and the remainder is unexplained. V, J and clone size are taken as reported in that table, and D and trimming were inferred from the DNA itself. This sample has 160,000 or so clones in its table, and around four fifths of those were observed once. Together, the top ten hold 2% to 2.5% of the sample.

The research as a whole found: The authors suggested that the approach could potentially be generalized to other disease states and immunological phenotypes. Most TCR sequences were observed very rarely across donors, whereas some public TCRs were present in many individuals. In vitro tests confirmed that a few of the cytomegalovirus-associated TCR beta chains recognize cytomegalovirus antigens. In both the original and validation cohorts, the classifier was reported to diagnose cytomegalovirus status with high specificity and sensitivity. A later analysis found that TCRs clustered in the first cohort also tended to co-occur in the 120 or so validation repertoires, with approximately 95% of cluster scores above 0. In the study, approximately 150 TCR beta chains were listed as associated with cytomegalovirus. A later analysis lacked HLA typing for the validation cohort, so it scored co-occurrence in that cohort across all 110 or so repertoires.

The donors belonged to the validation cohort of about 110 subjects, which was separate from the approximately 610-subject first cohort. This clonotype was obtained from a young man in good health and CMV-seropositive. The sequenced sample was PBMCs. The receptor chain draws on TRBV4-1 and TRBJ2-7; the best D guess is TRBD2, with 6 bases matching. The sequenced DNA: TGCGCCAGCAGCCAAGTGTCGGGGGACTACGAGCAGTACTTC. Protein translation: CASSQVSGDYEQYF.